The 22 T cell receptor beta chains below come from one sample, sequenced in a study of T cell repertoires in cytomegalovirus infection. TCRdb called the reads again in MiXCR, with one record for every CDR3 protein. This table has some 440,000 distinct CDR3 sequences, roughly 31% appearing once. The sequenced sample was PBMCs. These receptors all come from a human donor in good health (CMV status not recorded). Some clones in this sample may be carry-over from other donors' samples.

This chain connects TRBV6-5 to TRBJ1-1; no clear D. Germline CDR1 and CDR2: MNHEY and SVGAGI. This CDR3 is 17 amino acids long. The germline V and J ends were trimmed by 5 bases and 3 bases, with 22 bases remaining between them. The CDR3 protein is CASSRPINSRTHTEAFF. Here the CDR3 DNA reads TGTGCCAGCAGTCGCCCAATCAACAGTAGGACCCACACTGAAGCTTTCTTT.

Ten or more counts support this clonotype. The chain joins TRBV11-1 to TRBJ1-1, with D unclear. The germline CDR1 and CDR2 sequences are SGHAT and FQDESV (reference sequence). The V and J ends lost 1 base and 1 base respectively, with 13 bases between them. The CDR3 runs 16 residues. In DNA form, the CDR3 reads TGTGCCAGCAGCTTAGTGGTTAGGAGCCCGAACACTGAAGCTTTCTTT. Encoded protein: CASSLVVRSPNTEAFF.

This clonotype was recorded many times. The chain joins TRBV7-6 to TRBJ2-1; D gene ambiguous. The CDR3 is 16 amino acids. Germline-derived CDR1 and CDR2 are SGHVS and FNYEAQ. Between the trimmed V and J ends, which lost 3 bases and 4 bases, there was a span of 16 bases. The CDR3 here is CASSFWSNSEYNEQFF. The CDR3 coding sequence is TGTGCCAGCAGCTTCTGGTCAAACAGCGAATACAATGAGCAGTTCTTC.

This clonotype has just a few counts. The gene calls are TRBV6-6 and TRBJ2-2, with D unclear. CDR1 is MNHNY and CDR2 is SVGAGI in the germline V gene (reference sequence). Trimming left V 5 bases short and J 0 bases short, with 16 bases between. This CDR3 has 17 amino acids. CDR3 DNA: TGTGCCAGCAGTGGGTTTGGTGGCAGCGCGAACACCGGGGAGCTGTTTTTT. Amino acids: CASSGFGGSANTGELFF.

This clonotype was detected ten times or more. The chain links TRBV7-2 to TRBJ1-2; D perhaps matches TRBD1 (6 bases). Germline CDR1 SGHTA, CDR2 FQGNSA. The V end was cut by 4 bases, the J end by 3 bases, with 15 bases between. The CDR3 extends over 15 amino acids. The chain's CDR3 is CASSSPHRVDYGYTF. CDR3 nucleotides: TGTGCCAGCAGCTCCCCCCACAGGGTCGACTATGGCTACACCTTC.

The chain recombines TRBV6-1 with TRBJ1-1; D is perhaps TRBD1 (6 bases). Trimming took 3 bases from V and 6 from J, leaving 17 bases between them. Germline CDR1 and CDR2: MNHNS and SASEGT. The CDR3 totals 15 residues. Written as DNA, the CDR3 is TGTGCCAGCAGTGACTACACTCCCAAGGGGGCTGAAGCTTTCTTT. Translated: CASSDYTPKGAEAFF.

This clonotype was counted between two and nine times. The rearrangement joins TRBV2 to TRBJ2-2, with 14 bases lining up with TRBD2. From germline, CDR1 is SNHLY and CDR2 FYNNEI. V lost 5 bases, J lost 7 bases, and 6 bases stayed unmatched. The CDR3 consists of 16 residues. This CDR3 is CASSLRLAGGHGELFF. The CDR3 bases are TGTGCCAGCAGTCTACGACTAGCGGGGGGGCACGGGGAGCTGTTTTTT.

This clonotype was observed a handful of times. This chain connects TRBV4-1 to TRBJ2-3, with TRBD2 as a possible D gene (5 bases). V lost 0 bases and J 2 bases, leaving 9 bases between the germline ends. Germline CDR1 is MGHRA and CDR2 is YSYEKL. This CDR3 spans 15 amino acids. CDR3 loop: CASSQDKRSTDTQYF. The DNA for the CDR3 is TGCGCCAGCAGCCAAGATAAGCGGTCCACAGATACGCAGTATTTT.

The chain combines TRBV18 with TRBJ2-1, with D maybe TRBD1 (5 bases). Germline CDR1 and CDR2: KGHSH and LQKENI. V lost 3 bases, J lost 3 bases, and 9 bases lay in between. The CDR3 runs 14 residues. CDR3 sequence: CASSPLQDYNEQFF. The DNA for the CDR3 is TGTGCCAGCTCACCGTTACAGGACTACAATGAGCAGTTCTTC. Together with reference TRBV18 and TRBJ2-1, the CDR3 gives the full variable domain: NAGVMQNPRHLVRRRGQEARLRCSPMKGHSHVYWYRQLPEEGLKFMVYLQKENIIDESGMPKERFSAEFPKEGPSILRIQQVVRGDSAAYFCASSPLQDYNEQFFGPGTRLTVL.

V and J are TRBV7-8 and TRBJ1-3, with D uncertain. In germline, CDR1 is SGHVS, CDR2 FQNEAQ. V shed 2 bases and J shed 2 bases, with 13 bases lying between them. The CDR3 totals 16 residues. In nucleotides, the CDR3 is TGTGCCAGCAGCTTAATTTCATCCCCTCCTGGAAACACCATATATTTT. Protein: CASSLISSPPGNTIYF.

V and J are TRBV18 and TRBJ2-1; no clear D gene. Looked up from germline, CDR1 is KGHSH and CDR2 is LQKENI. V lost 6 bases to trimming and J lost 5 bases, with 11 bases between them. The CDR3 is made up of 13 amino acids. The chain's CDR3 is CASSQSYHNEQFF. The CDR3 DNA is TGTGCCAGCTCCCAATCTTACCACAATGAGCAGTTCTTC.

This clonotype was seen a handful of times. The gene calls are TRBV7-9 and TRBJ1-2, with a tentative D call TRBD1 (5 bases). The ends were cut back, 5 bases at V and 6 bases at J, with 16 bases in the middle. Germline V CDR1 and CDR2: SEHNR, FQNEAQ (reference sequence). The CDR3 is 14 residues long. DNA for the CDR3: TGTGCCAGCAGCGTGCCGGGACCGAAGAATGGCTACACCTTC. Protein: CASSVPGPKNGYTF.

In its sample, this clonotype was seen a few times. The chain couples TRBV6-8 to TRBJ2-7, with 9 positions matching TRBD1. V dropped 2 bases and J dropped 3; count of bases not matched to a gene: 2. CDR1 is MNHGY, CDR2 SAAAGT, per germline. The CDR3 sequence is 14 residues long. The CDR3 DNA is TGTGCCAGCAGTTACGTGGGACAGGGCTACGAGCAGTACTTC. Its protein product is CASSYVGQGYEQYF.

J is TRBJ1-5 and V is TRBV7-9; D is perhaps TRBD1 (6 bases). The germline gives CDR1 SEHNR, CDR2 FQNEAQ (reference sequence). Between the trimmed V and J ends, which lost 5 bases and 3 bases, there was a span of 17 bases. The CDR3 is made up of 16 amino acids. The DNA of the CDR3 is TGTGCCAGCAGCCTCGATAGGGGGGCTTTCAATCAGCCCCAGCATTTT. Its translation: CASSLDRGAFNQPQHF.

V is TRBV12-3 or TRBV12-4 and J is TRBJ1-5; D gene uncertain. The CDR3 runs to 12 residues. V dropped 7 bases and J dropped 5 bases, with 9 bases sitting between them. The CDR3 sequence: CASTLEYQPQHF. The CDR3 DNA follows: TGTGCCAGCACCTTGGAGTATCAGCCCCAGCATTTT.

This clonotype appeared a single time. This rearrangement joins TRBV3-1 to TRBJ2-1; D not certain. Germline values: CDR1 LGHDT, CDR2 YNNKEL (reference sequence). The CDR3 is 11 residues long. Trimming left V 7 bases short and J 9 bases short, with 10 bases between. The CDR3 sequence is CASIGSLEQFF. The CDR3 DNA follows: TGTGCCAGCATTGGAAGTCTTGAGCAGTTCTTC.

The sample holds a few counts of this clonotype. V gene TRBV19 combines with J gene TRBJ1-1; D is unresolved. From germline, CDR1 is LNHDA and CDR2 SQIVND (reference sequence). CDR3 length: 14 amino acids. The ends were cut back, 6 bases at V and 4 bases at J, with 15 bases in the middle. In DNA, the CDR3 is TGTGCCAGTAGGAGTCAGGAGCTCTCCACTGAAGCTTTCTTT. Protein product: CASRSQELSTEAFF.

This clonotype was observed a handful of times. V usage is TRBV7-9 and J usage is TRBJ2-7; D gene uncertain. The CDR3 totals 12 residues. V was pared by 2 bases and J by 7 bases, with 9 bases between. CDR1 is SEHNR and CDR2 is FQNEAQ in the germline V gene (reference sequence). Here the CDR3 DNA reads TGTGCCAGCAGCTTAATGGGCCTGGAGCAGTACTTC. This codes for CASSLMGLEQYF.

The genes are TRBV10-3 and TRBJ2-1; 9 bases match TRBD2. CDR3 length: 13 amino acids. V lost 7 bases, J lost 7 bases, and 5 bases stayed unmatched. Germline CDR1 reads ENHRY; CDR2 reads SYGVKD. In DNA form, the CDR3 reads TGTGCCATCACCAAAGCGGGGGGTAATGAGCAGTTCTTC. Its protein product is CAITKAGGNEQFF.

Comment on this clonotype: Given the absence of the conserved phenylalanine or tryptophan at the CDR3 end, a read error is likely. The gene calls are TRBV9 and TRBJ2-7, with D hard to call. V was trimmed by 0 bases and J by 1 base, leaving 14 bases between them. The CDR3 contains 16 residues. Germline values: CDR1 SGDLS, CDR2 YYNGEE. CDR3: CASSVGPRVRSYEQYL. The DNA of the CDR3 is TGTGCCAGCAGCGTAGGCCCTCGGGTGAGGTCCTACGAGCAGTACTTA.

This clonotype was seen at least ten times. The chain joins TRBV7-6 to TRBJ2-7; 7 bases align to TRBD1. Trimming removed 0 bases from V and 1 base from J; junction bases left unmatched: 9. Germline V lookup: CDR1 SGHVS, CDR2 FNYEAQ. The CDR3 loop spans 17 amino acids. The CDR3 region is CASSLAEPGTASYEQYF. The CDR3 DNA reads as TGTGCCAGCAGCTTAGCGGAACCCGGGACAGCGTCCTACGAGCAGTACTTC.

In its sample, this clonotype was seen a few times. This chain links TRBV2 with TRBJ2-7, with D possibly being TRBD1 (5 bases). CDR3 size: 13 residues. Germline CDR1 reads SNHLY; CDR2 reads FYNNEI. V gave up 6 bases and J gave up 2 bases, with 11 bases separating them. CDR3 residues: CASSQGGAYEQYF. As DNA, the CDR3 is TGTGCCAGCAGCCAGGGTGGGGCCTACGAGCAGTACTTC.